Listed below are T cell receptor beta chains from one sample, sequenced in a study of T-cell reconstitution after alpha-beta-depleted transplantation in children. TCRdb fed the PCR reads into MiXCR, producing one record per CDR3 protein. The table includes about 400,000 distinct CDR3 sequences, around 21% detected once. Sequences were derived from PBMCs from the stem cell graft donor, sampled from the stem cell graft. The receptors were gathered from a human donor who donated a stem cell graft to a child with acute myeloid leukemia. The CDR3 runs from the conserved cysteine through the conserved F or W. The D gene is left open where the match is weak. Not every row has a clone size; where given, it reads once, few, many or a size class.

clone_size: -; d_call: TRBD2; v_call: TRBV12-3/TRBV12-4; j_call: TRBJ2-3; cdr3_aa: CASSWTSGKEDTQYF; cdr3_nt: TGTGCCAGCAGTTGGACTAGCGGGAAGGAAGATACGCAGTATTTT
clone_size: few; d_call: TRBD2; v_call: TRBV24-1; j_call: TRBJ2-3; cdr3_aa: CATSDMALAGTDTQYF; cdr3_nt: TGTGCCACCAGTGACATGGCACTAGCGGGCACAGATACGCAGTATTTT
clone_size: -; d_call: TRBD2; v_call: TRBV4-3; j_call: TRBJ2-2; cdr3_aa: CASSQDHGAGGHTGELFF; cdr3_nt: TGCGCCAGCAGCCAAGATCACGGGGCGGGAGGACACACCGGGGAGCTGTTTTTT
clone_size: -; d_call: TRBD2; v_call: TRBV28; j_call: TRBJ2-7; cdr3_aa: CASRPGGRPSYEQYF; cdr3_nt: TGTGCCAGCAGACCGGGGGGACGGCCCTCCTACGAGCAGTACTTC
clone_size: -; d_call: -; v_call: TRBV20-1; j_call: TRBJ1-2; cdr3_aa: CSAKRVEGYTF; cdr3_nt: TGCAGTGCTAAAAGAGTAGAGGGCTACACCTTC
clone_size: -; d_call: TRBD2; v_call: TRBV7-3; j_call: TRBJ2-3; cdr3_aa: CASSAGLAGVTDTQYF; cdr3_nt: TGTGCCAGCAGCGCGGGACTAGCGGGAGTTACAGATACGCAGTATTTT
clone_size: many; d_call: -; v_call: TRBV13; j_call: TRBJ2-2; cdr3_aa: CASSQDSGELFF; cdr3_nt: TGTGCCAGCAGTCAGGATTCCGGGGAGCTGTTTTTT
clone_size: -; d_call: -; v_call: TRBV21-1; j_call: TRBJ2-6; cdr3_aa: CASSTDRAHSGANVLTF; cdr3_nt: TGTGCCAGCAGCACCGACAGGGCACACTCTGGGGCCAACGTCCTGACTTTC
clone_size: many; d_call: TRBD2; v_call: TRBV29-1; j_call: TRBJ2-1; cdr3_aa: CSVEPSGRPNEQFF; cdr3_nt: TGCAGCGTTGAACCTAGCGGGAGACCTAATGAGCAGTTCTTC
clone_size: few; d_call: -; v_call: TRBV9; j_call: TRBJ2-3; cdr3_aa: CASSVSGSTDTQYF; cdr3_nt: TGTGCCAGCAGCGTTTCCGGGTCCACAGATACGCAGTATTTT
clone_size: many; d_call: -; v_call: TRBV10-3; j_call: TRBJ2-1; cdr3_aa: CAIRGAGEGNEQFF; cdr3_nt: TGTGCCATCAGGGGGGCGGGAGAGGGGAATGAGCAGTTCTTC
clone_size: -; d_call: TRBD1; v_call: TRBV24-1; j_call: TRBJ2-1; cdr3_aa: CATSSYGTGYNEQFF; cdr3_nt: TGTGCCACCTCGAGTTATGGGACAGGGTACAATGAGCAGTTCTTC
clone_size: -; d_call: TRBD1; v_call: TRBV3-1; j_call: TRBJ2-2; cdr3_aa: CASSHSGTVPNTGELFF; cdr3_nt: TGTGCCAGCAGCCACTCGGGGACAGTTCCCAACACCGGGGAGCTGTTTTTT
clone_size: few; d_call: TRBD2; v_call: TRBV18; j_call: TRBJ2-3; cdr3_aa: CASSPKTSGITDTQYF; cdr3_nt: TGTGCCAGCTCACCAAAGACTAGCGGGATAACAGATACGCAGTATTTT
clone_size: many; d_call: -; v_call: TRBV12-3/TRBV12-4; j_call: TRBJ2-7; cdr3_aa: CASSLRGRSYEQYF; cdr3_nt: TGTGCCAGCAGTTTAAGGGGACGGTCCTACGAGCAGTACTTC